This record covers a single TCR beta chain. Its antigen is currently unknown. The sample is drawn from a study of CD8 T cells in Susac syndrome. Study results and limitations: The number of individuals included in the study's TCR sequencing and HLA analysis was acknowledged as relatively small.

It was negative isolation that provided the CD8+ and CD4+ T cells, whereas TEMRA cells were enriched by FACS. Reverse transcription of about 0.5 to 1 ug RNA used random hexamers. Amplification of TCR beta CDR3 across 54 Vbeta and 13 Jbeta was performed with immunoSEQ multiplex PCR. MiXCR, applied by TCRdb to the immunoSEQ multiplex PCR reads, yields one record per CDR3 protein. The sample yields hundreds of thousands of distinct CDR3 sequences, about 93% seen once. Germline V lookup: CDR1 SGHRS, CDR2 YFSETQ. The V end was cut by 3 bases, the J end by 0 bases, with 12 bases between. The length of the CDR3 is 15 residues.

This chain joins TRBV5-1 and TRBJ1-2; no clear D. Material: CD4+ T cells from PBMCs. This TCR was recovered from a human donor with multiple sclerosis. This CDR3 reads CASSSRTGSNYGYTF. Here the CDR3 DNA reads TGCGCCAGCAGCTCTCGGACGGGATCTAACTATGGCTACACCTTC.